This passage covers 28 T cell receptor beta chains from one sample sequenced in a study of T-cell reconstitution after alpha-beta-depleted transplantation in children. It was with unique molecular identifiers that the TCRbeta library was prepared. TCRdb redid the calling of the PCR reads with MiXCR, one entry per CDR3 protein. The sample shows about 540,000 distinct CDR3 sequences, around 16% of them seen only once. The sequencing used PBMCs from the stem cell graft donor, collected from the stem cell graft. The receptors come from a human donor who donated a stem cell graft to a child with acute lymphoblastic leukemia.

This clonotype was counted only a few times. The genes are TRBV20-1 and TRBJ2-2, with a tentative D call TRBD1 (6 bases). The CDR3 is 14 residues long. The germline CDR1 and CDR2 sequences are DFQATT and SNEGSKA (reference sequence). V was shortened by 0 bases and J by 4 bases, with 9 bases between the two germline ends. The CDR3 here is CSAREGAGTGELFF. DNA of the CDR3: TGCAGTGCTAGAGAGGGGGCTGGCACCGGGGAGCTGTTTTTT.

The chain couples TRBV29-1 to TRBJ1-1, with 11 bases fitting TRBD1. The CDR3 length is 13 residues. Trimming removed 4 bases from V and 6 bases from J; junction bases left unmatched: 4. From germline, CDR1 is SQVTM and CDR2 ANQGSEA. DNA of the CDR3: TGCAGCGTTGGGGACAGGGGGTTTTCTGAAGCTTTCTTT. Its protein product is CSVGDRGFSEAFF.

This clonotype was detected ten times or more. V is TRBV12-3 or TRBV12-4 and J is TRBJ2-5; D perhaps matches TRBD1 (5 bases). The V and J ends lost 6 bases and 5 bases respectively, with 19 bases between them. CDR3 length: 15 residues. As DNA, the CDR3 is TGTGCCAGCAGGGATGGCCTGGACAAGGATGAGACCCAGTACTTC. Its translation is CASRDGLDKDETQYF.

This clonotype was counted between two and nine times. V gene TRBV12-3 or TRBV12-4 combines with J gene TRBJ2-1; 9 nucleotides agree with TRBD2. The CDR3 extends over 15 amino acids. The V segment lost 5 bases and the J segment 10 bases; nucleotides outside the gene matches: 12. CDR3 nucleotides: TGTGCCAGCAGTCTGAGCGGGAGGAAGGCTCAGGAGCAGTTCTTC. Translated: CASSLSGRKAQEQFF.

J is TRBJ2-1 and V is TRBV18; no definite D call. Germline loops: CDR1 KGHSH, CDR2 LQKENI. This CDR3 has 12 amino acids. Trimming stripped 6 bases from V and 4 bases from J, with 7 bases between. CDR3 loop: CASSYNYNEQFF. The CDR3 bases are TGTGCCAGCTCTTACAATTACAATGAGCAGTTCTTC.

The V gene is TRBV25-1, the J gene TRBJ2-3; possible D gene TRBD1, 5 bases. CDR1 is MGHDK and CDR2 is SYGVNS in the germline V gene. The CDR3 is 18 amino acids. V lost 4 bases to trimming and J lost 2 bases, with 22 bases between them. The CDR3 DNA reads TGTGCCAGCAGTGGCGGAAGGGGTACGTTACCCCTCACAGATACGCAGTATTTT. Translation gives CASSGGRGTLPLTDTQYF.

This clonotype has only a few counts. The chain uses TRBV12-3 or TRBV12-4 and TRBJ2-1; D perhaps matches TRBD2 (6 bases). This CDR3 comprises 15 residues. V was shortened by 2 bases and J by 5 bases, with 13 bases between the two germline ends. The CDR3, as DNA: TGTGCCAGCAGTTTACGGCAGGAGGGCGACAATGAGCAGTTCTTC. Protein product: CASSLRQEGDNEQFF.

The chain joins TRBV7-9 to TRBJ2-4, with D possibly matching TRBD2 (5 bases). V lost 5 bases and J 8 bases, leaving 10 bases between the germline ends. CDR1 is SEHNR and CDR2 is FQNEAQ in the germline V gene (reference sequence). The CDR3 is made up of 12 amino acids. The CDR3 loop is CASSTTRHIQYF. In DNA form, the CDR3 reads TGTGCCAGCAGCACCACTAGACACATTCAGTACTTC.

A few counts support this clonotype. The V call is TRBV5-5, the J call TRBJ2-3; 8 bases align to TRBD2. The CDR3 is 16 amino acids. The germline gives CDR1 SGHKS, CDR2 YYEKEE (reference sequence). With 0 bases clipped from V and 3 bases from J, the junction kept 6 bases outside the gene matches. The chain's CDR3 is CASSLVLAVETDTQYF. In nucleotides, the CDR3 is TGTGCCAGCAGCTTGGTACTAGCGGTAGAGACAGATACGCAGTATTTT. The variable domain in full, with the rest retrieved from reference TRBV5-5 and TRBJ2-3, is DAGVTQSPTHLIKTRGQQVTLRCSPISGHKSVSWYQQVLGQGPQFIFQYYEKEERGRGNFPDRFSARQFPNYSSELNVNALLLGDSALYLCASSLVLAVETDTQYFGPGTRLTVL.

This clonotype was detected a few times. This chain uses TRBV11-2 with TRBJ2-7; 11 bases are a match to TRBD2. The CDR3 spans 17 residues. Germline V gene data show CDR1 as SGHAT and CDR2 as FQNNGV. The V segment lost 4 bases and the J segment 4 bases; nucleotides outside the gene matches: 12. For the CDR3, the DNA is TGTGCCAGCAGCTCCGGGACTAGCGGAACTTACCCTTACGAGCAGTACTTC. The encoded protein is CASSSGTSGTYPYEQYF.

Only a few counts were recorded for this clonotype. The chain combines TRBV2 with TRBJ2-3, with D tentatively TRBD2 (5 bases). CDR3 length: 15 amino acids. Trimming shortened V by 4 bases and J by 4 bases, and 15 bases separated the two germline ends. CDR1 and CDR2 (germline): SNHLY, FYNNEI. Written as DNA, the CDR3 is TGTGCCAGCAGTGGAAGTTTGCTAGCAGCAGATACGCAGTATTTT. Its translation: CASSGSLLAADTQYF.

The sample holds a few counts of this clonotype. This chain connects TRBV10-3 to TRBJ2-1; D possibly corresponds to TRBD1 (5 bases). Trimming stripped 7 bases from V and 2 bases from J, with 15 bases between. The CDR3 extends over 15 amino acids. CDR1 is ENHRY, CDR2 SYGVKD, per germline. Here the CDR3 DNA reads TGTGCCATCACCACGGACATGGCAGCCTACAATGAGCAGTTCTTC. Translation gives CAITTDMAAYNEQFF.

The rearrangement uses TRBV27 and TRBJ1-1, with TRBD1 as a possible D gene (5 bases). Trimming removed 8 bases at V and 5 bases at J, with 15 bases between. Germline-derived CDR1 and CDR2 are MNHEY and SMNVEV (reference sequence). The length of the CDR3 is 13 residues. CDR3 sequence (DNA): TGTGCCAGCTGGGGCTTGGGCGGGACTGAAGCTTTCTTT. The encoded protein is CASWGLGGTEAFF.

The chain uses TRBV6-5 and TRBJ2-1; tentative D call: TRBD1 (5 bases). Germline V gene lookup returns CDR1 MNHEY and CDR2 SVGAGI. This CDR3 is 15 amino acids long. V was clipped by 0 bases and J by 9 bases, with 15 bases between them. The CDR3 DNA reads TGTGCCAGCAGTTACTCGAGAATAGGGGTTGGTGAGCAGTTCTTC. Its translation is CASSYSRIGVGEQFF.

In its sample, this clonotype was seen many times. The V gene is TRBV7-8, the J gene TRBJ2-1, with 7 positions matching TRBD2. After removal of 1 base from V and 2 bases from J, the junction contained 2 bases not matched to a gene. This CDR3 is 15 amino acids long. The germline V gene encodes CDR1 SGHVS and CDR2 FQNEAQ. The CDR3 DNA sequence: TGTGCCAGCAGCTTAGGACTAGCCCCCTACAATGAGCAGTTCTTC. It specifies CASSLGLAPYNEQFF.

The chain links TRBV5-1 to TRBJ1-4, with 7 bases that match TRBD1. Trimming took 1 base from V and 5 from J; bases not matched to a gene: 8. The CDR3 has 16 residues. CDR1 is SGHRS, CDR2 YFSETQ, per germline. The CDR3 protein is CASSLRQGGINEKLFF. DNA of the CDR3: TGCGCCAGCAGCTTGCGACAGGGCGGCATAAATGAAAAACTGTTTTTT.

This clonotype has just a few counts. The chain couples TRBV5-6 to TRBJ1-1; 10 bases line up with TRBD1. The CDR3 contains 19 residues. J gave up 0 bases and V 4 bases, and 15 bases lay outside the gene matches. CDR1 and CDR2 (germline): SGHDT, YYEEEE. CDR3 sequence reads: CASSIPPGTGDPMNTEAFF. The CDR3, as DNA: TGTGCCAGCAGCATCCCCCCCGGGACAGGGGACCCCATGAACACTGAAGCTTTCTTT.

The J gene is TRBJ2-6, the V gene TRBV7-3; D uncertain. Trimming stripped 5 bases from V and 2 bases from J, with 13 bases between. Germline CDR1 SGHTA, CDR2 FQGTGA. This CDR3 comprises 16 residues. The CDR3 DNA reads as TGTGCCAGCAGCGAATGGAACCCCGCTGGGGCCAACGTCCTGACTTTC. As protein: CASSEWNPAGANVLTF.

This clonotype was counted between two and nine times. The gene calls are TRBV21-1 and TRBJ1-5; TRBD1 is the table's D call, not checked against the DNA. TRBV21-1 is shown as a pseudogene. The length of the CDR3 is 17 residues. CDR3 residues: CASSFRVRTISNQPQHF. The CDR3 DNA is TGTGCCAGCAGTTTCCGGGTCCGGACAATTAGCAATCAGCCCCAGCATTTT.

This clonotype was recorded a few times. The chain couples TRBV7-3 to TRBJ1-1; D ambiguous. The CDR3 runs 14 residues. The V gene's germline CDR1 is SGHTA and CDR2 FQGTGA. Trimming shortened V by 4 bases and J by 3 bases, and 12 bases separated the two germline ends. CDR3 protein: CASSSDPMDTEAFF. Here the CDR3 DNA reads TGTGCCAGCAGCTCCGACCCAATGGACACTGAAGCTTTCTTT.

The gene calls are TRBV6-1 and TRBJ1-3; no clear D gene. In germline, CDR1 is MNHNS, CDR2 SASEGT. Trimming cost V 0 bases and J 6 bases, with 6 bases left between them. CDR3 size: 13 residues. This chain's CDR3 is CASSEAVINTIYF. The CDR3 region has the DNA TGTGCCAGCAGTGAAGCGGTGATAAACACCATATATTTT.

In DNA, the CDR3 is TGTGCCAGCAGCGTAGGGACAGAGGCTTATGAGCAGTTCTTC. Protein product: CASSVGTEAYEQFF. This chain uses TRBV9 with TRBJ2-1, with a possible D match to TRBD1 (6 bases). The CDR3 is made up of 14 amino acids. V shed 0 bases and J shed 8 bases, with 12 bases lying between them. Germline V lookup: CDR1 SGDLS, CDR2 YYNGEE.

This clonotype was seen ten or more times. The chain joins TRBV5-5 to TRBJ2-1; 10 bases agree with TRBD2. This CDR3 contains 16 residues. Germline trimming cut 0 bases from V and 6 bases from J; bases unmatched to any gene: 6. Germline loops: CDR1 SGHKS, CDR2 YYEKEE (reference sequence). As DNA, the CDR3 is TGTGCCAGCAGCTTGGAGCCAGCGGGAGGGCCCAATGAGCAGTTCTTC. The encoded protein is CASSLEPAGGPNEQFF.

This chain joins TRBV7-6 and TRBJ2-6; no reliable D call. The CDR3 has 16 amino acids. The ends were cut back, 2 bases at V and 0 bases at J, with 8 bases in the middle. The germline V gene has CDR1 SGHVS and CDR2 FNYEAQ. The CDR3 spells CASSLRSNSGANVLTF. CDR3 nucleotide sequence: TGTGCCAGCAGCTTAAGGAGCAACTCTGGGGCCAACGTCCTGACTTTC.

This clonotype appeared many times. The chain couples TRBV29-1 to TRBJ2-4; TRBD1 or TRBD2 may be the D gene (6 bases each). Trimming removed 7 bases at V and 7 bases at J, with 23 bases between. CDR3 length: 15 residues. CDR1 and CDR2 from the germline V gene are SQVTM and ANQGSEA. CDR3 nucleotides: TGCAGCGCCCAACTTTATAGTGGAGGGGGGAACATTCAGTACTTC. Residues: CSAQLYSGGGNIQYF. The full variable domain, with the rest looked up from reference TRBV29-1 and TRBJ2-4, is SAVISQKPSRDICQRGTSLTIQCQVDSQVTMMFWYRQQPGQSLTLIATANQGSEATYESGFVIDKFPISRPNLTFSTLTVSNMSPEDSSIYLCSAQLYSGGGNIQYFGAGTRLSVL.

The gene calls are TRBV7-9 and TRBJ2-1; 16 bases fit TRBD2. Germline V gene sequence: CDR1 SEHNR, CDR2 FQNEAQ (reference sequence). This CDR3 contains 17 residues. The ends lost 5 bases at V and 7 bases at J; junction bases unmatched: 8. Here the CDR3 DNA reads TGTGCCAGCAGCCAGGGACTAGCGGGAGGGCCAGGTAATGAGCAGTTCTTC. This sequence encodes CASSQGLAGGPGNEQFF.

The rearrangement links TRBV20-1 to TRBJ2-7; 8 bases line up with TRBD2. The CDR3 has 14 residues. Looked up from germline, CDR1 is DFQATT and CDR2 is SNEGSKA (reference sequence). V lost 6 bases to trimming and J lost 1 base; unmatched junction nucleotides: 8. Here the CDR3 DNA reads TGCAGTGCGAGTGGACTAGCAATTTCCTACGAGCAGTACTTC. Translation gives CSASGLAISYEQYF.

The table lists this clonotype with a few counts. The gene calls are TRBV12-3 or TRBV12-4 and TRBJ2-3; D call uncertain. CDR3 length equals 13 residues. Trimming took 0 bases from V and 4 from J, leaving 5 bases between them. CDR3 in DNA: TGTGCCAGCAGTTTAGCCAGGTCAGATACGCAGTATTTT. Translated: CASSLARSDTQYF.